This T cell receptor (beta chain) was documented in a study of neurological immune-mediated disorders. There are 13 residues in the CDR3. Trimming removed 5 bases from V and 3 bases from J, with 11 bases in between. Germline CDR1 and CDR2: MNHNY and SVGAGI (reference sequence). This clonotype rates as medium-sized. Antigen unknown. The team produced cDNA through 5'RACE using 10-nucleotide random UMIs. Via MiXCR, TCRdb re-called the 5' RACE reads, giving one row per CDR3 protein. The repertoire has 30,000 to 35,000 distinct CDR3 sequences, roughly 25% of them found once; the top ten carry 25% to 30%. Points from the study as a whole: None of the CDR3 amino acid sequences found in expanded clones was shared across subjects. This suggests that the TCR-beta repertoires were private in all groups.

The sequencing input was CD4+ T cells from blood. The chain couples TRBV6-6 to TRBJ2-7; D gene ambiguous. This clonotype was sampled from a man aged 45-65 years with HTLV-1-associated myelopathy (HAM/TSP). In nucleotides, the CDR3 is TGTGCCAGCAGTATAGGGTCCCGCTACGAGCAGTACTTC. Its translation: CASSIGSRYEQYF.